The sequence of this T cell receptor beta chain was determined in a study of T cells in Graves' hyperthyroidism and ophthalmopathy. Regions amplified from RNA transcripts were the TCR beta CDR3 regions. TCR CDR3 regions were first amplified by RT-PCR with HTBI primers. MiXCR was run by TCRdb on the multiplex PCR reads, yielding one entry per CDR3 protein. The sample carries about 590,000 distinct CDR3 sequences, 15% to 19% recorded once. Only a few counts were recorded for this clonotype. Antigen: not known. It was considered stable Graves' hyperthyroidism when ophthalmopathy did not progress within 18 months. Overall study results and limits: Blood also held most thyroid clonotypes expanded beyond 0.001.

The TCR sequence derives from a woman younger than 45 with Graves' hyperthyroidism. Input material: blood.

The CDR3 loop reads CAYKGGNSYEQYF. In nucleotides, the CDR3 is TGTGCCTACAAAGGGGGGAACTCCTACGAGCAGTACTTC. The J gene is TRBJ2-7, the V gene TRBV30, with D perhaps being TRBD1 or TRBD2 (6 bases each). Trimming pared 7 bases from V and 0 bases from J, leaving 13 bases between. The CDR3 has 13 residues. Germline CDR1 GTSNPN, CDR2 SVGIG (reference sequence). The entire variable domain, with the rest obtained from reference TRBV30 and TRBJ2-7, is as follows: SQTIHQWPATLVQPVGSPLSLECTVEGTSNPNLYWYRQAAGRGLQLLFYSVGIGQISSEVPQNLSASRPQDRQFILSSKKLLLSDSGFYLCAYKGGNSYEQYFGPGTRLTVT.